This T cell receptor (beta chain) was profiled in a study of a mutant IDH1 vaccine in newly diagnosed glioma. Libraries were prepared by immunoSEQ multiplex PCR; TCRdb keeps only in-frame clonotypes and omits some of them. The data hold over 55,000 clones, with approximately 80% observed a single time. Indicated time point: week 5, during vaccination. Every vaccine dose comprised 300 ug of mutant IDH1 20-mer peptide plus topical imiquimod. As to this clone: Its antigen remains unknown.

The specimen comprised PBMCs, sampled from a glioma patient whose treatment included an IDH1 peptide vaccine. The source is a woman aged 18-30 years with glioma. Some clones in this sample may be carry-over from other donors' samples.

CDR3 amino acids: CASSLVFPVLGGNTEAFF. The CDR3 DNA reads TGTGCCAGCAGCTTGGTGTTCCCTGTACTCGGAGGGAACACTGAAGCTTTCTTT. The chain employs TRBV5-6 and TRBJ1-1; D is ambiguous. The CDR3 is 18 residues long. CDR1 and CDR2 (germline): SGHDT, YYEEEE. Trimming took 0 bases from V and 1 from J, leaving 19 bases between them.